The following is a TCR beta chain sequence with its context. No antigen is known for it. No base-level quality is on record; no much larger clone is a single base apart. Collaborating institutions collected whole blood in K2EDTA tubes following their own protocols. For TCRbeta analysis, collaborators shipped samples in one of three forms: frozen whole blood, isolated PBMCs, or DNA extracted from either of those sample types. This sample was taken from a study of blood T cell repertoires in COVID-19 (dated by TCRdb to the early 2020s). About the study as a whole: Samples from collaborators originated in the United States, Italy and Spain and spanned both the acute and convalescent phases of COVID-19. The prospective study material was composed of cDNA or gDNA derived from T cells, B-cell-depleted T cells, or PBMCs. The dataset comprised deeply sampled blood TCRbeta repertoires from subjects exposed to, actively infected with, or recovered from COVID-19. The repertoires were made available in a free public database intended to serve as a resource for research on the immune response to SARS-CoV-2. Samples came from the ongoing ImmuneRACE study (first 160 participants) plus 1,254 subjects from 6 global collaborators. The sample metadata nearly always contained a de-identified subject ID, COVID-19 status, age in years and sex. Where available, HLA class I and class II types were taken from metadata supplied by the sample provider and were not determined by assay-based typing.

The immunoSEQ Assay, a bias-controlled multiplex PCR, was used to amplify TCRbeta CDR3 regions from genomic DNA. The authors processed their data as follows. The number of nucleated cells in each sample was estimated from the amplification of reference gene primers within the assay. To quantify the absolute abundance of each unique TCRbeta CDR3 rearrangement, sequence reads were collapsed and filtered. For each sample, productive Simpson clonality was calculated as the square root of Simpson's diversity index over productive rearrangements. TCRdb mirrors the immuneACCESS table, restricted to in-frame sequences. Some clones are absent from its copies; in checked studies, under half trace to an unresolved V gene, and the reason for the others is unknown. Clone size and V and J calls were adopted from that table, with D and trimming inferred from the DNA. Counted in this sample were approximately 35,000 clones; around 90% of them appeared once. The ten most abundant clones make up more than 9% of the sample.

General study outcomes and caveats: The amount of clinical and demographic metadata varied by source and participant and was provided uncurated.

Taken from the germline V gene, the CDR1 and CDR2 loops are SGDLS and YYNGEE. The V end loses 0 bases and the J end loses 6 bases, and a stretch of 18 bases separates them. From the cysteine through the phenylalanine, the CDR3 covers 16 amino acids. Only CDR3 DNA remains: 48 bases, in frame from the first base. The chain was built from TRBV9 and TRBJ2-5; a tentative D match to TRBD2 spans 6 bases. Sequencing input: peripheral blood. This clonotype originated in a human donor with active COVID-19. The donor label of this sample is uncertain. The CDR3 has the sequence CASSVGGQVGGKTQYF. The DNA sequence is as follows: TGTGCCAGCAGCGTAGGAGGGCAGGTGGGGGGAAAGACCCAGTACTTC.